The clone carrying this TCR beta chain was seen at least ten times. Its target is unknown. This specimen comes from a study of beta chain bispecific antibodies for T cell cancers. Notes on the study in general: Anti-TRBV12 exposure, compared with anti-CD19, reduced the TRBV12-3 proportion of TRBV signal by about 99%. The leukemia cells, rather than normal T cells, gave most of the targeted TRBV signal.

T cells were expanded from blood mononuclear cells for 2 to 3 days with anti-CD3 OKT3 or CD3/CD28 beads. TCRdb passed the 5' RACE reads through MiXCR, listing each CDR3 protein once. The sample includes 20,000 to 25,000 distinct CDR3 sequences, just over 2% of them seen just once. V gave up 6 bases and J gave up 7 bases, with 15 bases separating them. The CDR3 has 12 amino acids. CDR1 and CDR2 (germline): SQVTM, ANQGSEA. The rearrangement uses TRBV29-1 and TRBJ1-1, with D possibly matching TRBD1 (5 bases). This TCR was sampled from a human donor in good health. Some clones in this sample may be carry-over from other donors' samples. Sequencing used healthy donor T cells cultured with leukemia cells, obtained from a culture containing a bispecific antibody targeting TCR Vbeta12. CDR3 DNA: TGCAGCGTGGGGGGGGATTTGGATGAAGCTTTCTTT. Translated: CSVGGDLDEAFF. Drawing the rest from reference TRBV29-1 and TRBJ1-1, the complete variable domain is SAVISQKPSRDICQRGTSLTIQCQVDSQVTMMFWYRQQPGQSLTLIATANQGSEATYESGFVIDKFPISRPNLTFSTLTVSNMSPEDSSIYLCSVGGDLDEAFFGQGTRLTVV.